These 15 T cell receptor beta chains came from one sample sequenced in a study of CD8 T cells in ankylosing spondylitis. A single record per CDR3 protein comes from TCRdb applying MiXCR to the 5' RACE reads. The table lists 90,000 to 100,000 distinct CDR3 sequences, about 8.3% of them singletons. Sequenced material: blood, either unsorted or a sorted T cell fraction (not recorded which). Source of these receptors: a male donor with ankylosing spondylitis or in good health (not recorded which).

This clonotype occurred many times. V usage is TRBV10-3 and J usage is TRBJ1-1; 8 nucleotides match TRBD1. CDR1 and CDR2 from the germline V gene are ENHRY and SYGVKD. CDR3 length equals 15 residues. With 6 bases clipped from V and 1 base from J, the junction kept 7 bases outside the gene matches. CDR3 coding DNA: TGTGCCATCAGACAAACCGGGACAGGGAACACTGAAGCTTTCTTT. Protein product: CAIRQTGTGNTEAFF.

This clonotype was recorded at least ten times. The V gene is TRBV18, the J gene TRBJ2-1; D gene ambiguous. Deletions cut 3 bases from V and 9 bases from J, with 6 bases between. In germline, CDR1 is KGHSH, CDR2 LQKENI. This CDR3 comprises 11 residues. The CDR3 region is CASSPIPEQFF. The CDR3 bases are TGTGCCAGCTCACCGATACCTGAGCAGTTCTTC.

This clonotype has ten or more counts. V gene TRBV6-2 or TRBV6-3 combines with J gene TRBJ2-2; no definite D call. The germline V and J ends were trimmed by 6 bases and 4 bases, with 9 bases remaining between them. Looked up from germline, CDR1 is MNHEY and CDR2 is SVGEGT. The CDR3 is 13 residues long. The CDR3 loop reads CASRGMGTGELFF. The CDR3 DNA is TGTGCCAGCAGGGGGATGGGCACCGGGGAGCTGTTTTTT.

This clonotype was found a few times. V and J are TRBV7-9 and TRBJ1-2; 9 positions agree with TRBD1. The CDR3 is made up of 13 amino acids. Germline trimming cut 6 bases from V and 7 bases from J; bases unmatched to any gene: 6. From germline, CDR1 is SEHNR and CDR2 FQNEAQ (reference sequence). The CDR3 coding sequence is TGTGCCAGCAGTTCCGACAGGGGGGCTGGCTACACCTTC. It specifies CASSSDRGAGYTF.

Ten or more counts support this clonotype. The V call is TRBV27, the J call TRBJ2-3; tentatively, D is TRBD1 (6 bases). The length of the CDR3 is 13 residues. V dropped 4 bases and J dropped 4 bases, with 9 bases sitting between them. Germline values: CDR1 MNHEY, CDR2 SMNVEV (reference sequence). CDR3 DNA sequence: TGTGCCAGCAGTTGGGGGCGGGCAGATACGCAGTATTTT. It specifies CASSWGRADTQYF.

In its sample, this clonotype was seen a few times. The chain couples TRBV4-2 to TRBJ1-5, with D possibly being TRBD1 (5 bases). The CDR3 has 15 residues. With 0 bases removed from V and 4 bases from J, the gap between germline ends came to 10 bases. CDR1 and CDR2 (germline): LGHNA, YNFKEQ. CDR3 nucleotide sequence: TGTGCCAGCAGCCAAGACACCAGGGTTAATCAGCCCCAGCATTTT. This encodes CASSQDTRVNQPQHF.

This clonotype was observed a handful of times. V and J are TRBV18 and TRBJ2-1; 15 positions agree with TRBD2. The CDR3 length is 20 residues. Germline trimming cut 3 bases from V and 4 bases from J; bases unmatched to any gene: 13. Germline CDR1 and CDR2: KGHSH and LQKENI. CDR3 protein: CASSPRLGLAGGEGYNEQFF. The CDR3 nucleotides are TGTGCCAGCTCACCGAGGTTGGGACTAGCGGGAGGAGAAGGTTACAATGAGCAGTTCTTC.

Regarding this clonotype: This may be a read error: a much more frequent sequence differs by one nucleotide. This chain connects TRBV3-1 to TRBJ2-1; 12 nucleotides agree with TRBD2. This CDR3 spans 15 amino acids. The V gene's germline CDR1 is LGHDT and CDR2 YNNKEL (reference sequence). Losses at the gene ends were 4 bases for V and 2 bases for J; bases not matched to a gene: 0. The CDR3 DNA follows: TGTGCCAGCAGCCGGACTAGCGGGACCTACAATGAGCAGTTCTTC. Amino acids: CASSRTSGTYNEQFF.

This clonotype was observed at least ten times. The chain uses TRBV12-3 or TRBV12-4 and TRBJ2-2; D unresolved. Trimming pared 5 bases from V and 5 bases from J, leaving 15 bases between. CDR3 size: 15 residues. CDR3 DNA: TGTGCCAGCAGTCCTCGACTCGCAACTACCGGGGAGCTGTTTTTT. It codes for CASSPRLATTGELFF.

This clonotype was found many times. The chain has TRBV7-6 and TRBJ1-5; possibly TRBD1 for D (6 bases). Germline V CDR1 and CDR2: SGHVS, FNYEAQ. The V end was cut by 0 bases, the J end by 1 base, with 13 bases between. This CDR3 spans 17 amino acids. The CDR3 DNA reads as TGTGCCAGCAGCTTAGCCCCAGGGCAGGGGAGCAATCAGCCCCAGCATTTT. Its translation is CASSLAPGQGSNQPQHF.

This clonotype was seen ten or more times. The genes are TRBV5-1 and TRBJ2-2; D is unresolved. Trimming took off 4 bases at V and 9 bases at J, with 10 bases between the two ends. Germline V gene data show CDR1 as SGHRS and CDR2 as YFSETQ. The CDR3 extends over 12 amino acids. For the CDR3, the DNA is TGCGCCAGCAGCCCCCTCCCACGGGAGCTGTTTTTT. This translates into CASSPLPRELFF.

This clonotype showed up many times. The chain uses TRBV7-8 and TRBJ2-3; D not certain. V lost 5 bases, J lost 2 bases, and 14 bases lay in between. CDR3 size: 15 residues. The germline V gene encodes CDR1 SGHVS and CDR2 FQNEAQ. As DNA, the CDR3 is TGTGCCAGCAGCCCCCGGCGCACTTTCACAGATACGCAGTATTTT. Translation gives CASSPRRTFTDTQYF. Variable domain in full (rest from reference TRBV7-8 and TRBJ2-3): GAGVSQSPRYKVAKRGQDVALRCDPISGHVSLFWYQQALGQGPEFLTYFQNEAQLDKSGLPSDRFFAERPEGSVSTLKIQRTQQEDSAVYLCASSPRRTFTDTQYFGPGTRLTVL.

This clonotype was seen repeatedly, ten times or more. This CDR3 reads CASRGTSGQDEQFF. As DNA, the CDR3 is TGTGCCAGCAGAGGGACTAGCGGGCAGGATGAGCAGTTCTTC. This chain links TRBV7-9 with TRBJ2-1, with TRBD2 identical over 12 bases. Unmatched junction bases numbered 5, after V lost 6 bases and J lost 8 bases. There are 14 residues in the CDR3. In germline, CDR1 is SEHNR, CDR2 FQNEAQ (reference sequence).

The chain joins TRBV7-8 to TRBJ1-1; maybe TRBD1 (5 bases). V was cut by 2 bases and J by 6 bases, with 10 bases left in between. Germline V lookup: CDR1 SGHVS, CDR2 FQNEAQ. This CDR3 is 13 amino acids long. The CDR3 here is CASSLFQGAEAFF. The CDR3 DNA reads TGTGCCAGCAGCTTATTTCAGGGCGCTGAAGCTTTCTTT. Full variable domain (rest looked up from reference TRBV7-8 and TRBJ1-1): GAGVSQSPRYKVAKRGQDVALRCDPISGHVSLFWYQQALGQGPEFLTYFQNEAQLDKSGLPSDRFFAERPEGSVSTLKIQRTQQEDSAVYLCASSLFQGAEAFFGQGTRLTVV.

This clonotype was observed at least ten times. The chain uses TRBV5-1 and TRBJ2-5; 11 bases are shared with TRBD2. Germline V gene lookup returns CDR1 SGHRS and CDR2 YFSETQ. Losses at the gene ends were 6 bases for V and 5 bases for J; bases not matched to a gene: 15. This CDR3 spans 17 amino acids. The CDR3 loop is CASNPGTSGPRGETQYF. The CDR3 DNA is TGCGCCAGCAATCCCGGGACTAGCGGTCCTAGGGGGGAGACCCAGTACTTC. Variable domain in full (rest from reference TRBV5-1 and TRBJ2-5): KAGVTQTPRYLIKTRGQQVTLSCSPISGHRSVSWYQQTPGQGLQFLFEYFSETQRNKGNFPGRFSGRQFSNSRSEMNVSTLELGDSALYLCASNPGTSGPRGETQYFGPGTRLLVL.